This TCR beta chain was found in a study of blood T cell repertoires in COVID-19. In the study overall: From the United States, Italy and Spain came samples of acute and convalescent COVID-19. The cDNA or gDNA used as material had been derived from T cells, B-cell-depleted T cells, or PBMCs.

With 1 base removed from V and 2 bases from J, the gap between germline ends came to 11 bases. The CDR3 runs 15 residues. Germline CDR1 is MNHEY and CDR2 is SMNVEV (reference sequence). This clone turned up a few times. Other nucleotide sequences from this sample produce the same CDR3. Profiled with immunoSEQ multiplex PCR; TCRdb holds only in-frame clones, not every one. The table shows some 150,000 clones, with around nine tenths occurring only once. The sample taken for sequencing was peripheral blood. The sequence was obtained from a human donor in a cohort sampled during active COVID-19. The gene calls are TRBV27 and TRBJ1-2; the D gene is possibly TRBD1 (6 bases). The CDR3 loop reads CASSLFGGPNYGYTF. The CDR3 DNA sequence: TGTGCCAGCAGTTTATTCGGGGGGCCCAACTATGGCTACACCTTC.